This T cell receptor (beta chain) was documented in a study of blood T cell repertoires in COVID-19 (dated by TCRdb to between 2020 and 2021). The study in broad terms: Samples from collaborators originated in the United States, Italy and Spain and spanned both the acute and convalescent phases of COVID-19. The sample metadata nearly always contained a de-identified subject ID, COVID-19 status, age in years and sex. Deeply sampled blood TCRbeta repertoires from subjects exposed to, actively infected with, or recovered from COVID-19 were included in the dataset. Where available, HLA class I and class II types were obtained from metadata supplied by the sample provider rather than from assay-based typing. The repertoires were released in a freely available public database intended as a resource for research on the immune response to SARS-CoV-2. The material from the prospective study consisted of cDNA or gDNA derived from T cells, B-cell-depleted T cells, or PBMCs. Samples were obtained from the ongoing ImmuneRACE study (first 160 participants) and from some 1,300 subjects provided by 6 global collaborators. Findings and caveats that apply to the study as a whole: The quantity of clinical and demographic metadata differed by source and by participant and was supplied without curation.

Based on the germline V gene, the CDR1 and CDR2 sequences are KGHSH and LQKENI. V is clipped by 6 bases and J by 7 bases, and the sequence between their germline boundaries is 18 bases long. From cysteine to phenylalanine, the CDR3 is 15 amino acids long. This entry keeps only the CDR3 DNA: 45 bases, framed from base 1. One collaborating source in Seattle enrolled patients while the patients were actively infected and followed the patients over time throughout the course of disease. Collaborating institutions collected whole blood in K2EDTA tubes following their own protocols. For TCRbeta analysis, collaborators shipped samples in one of three forms: frozen whole blood, isolated PBMCs, or DNA extracted from either of those sample types. About this clone: Its antigen target is currently unknown. Nothing much larger sits one base from this clone, and base qualities are not available.

TCRbeta CDR3 regions were amplified from genomic DNA by means of the immunoSEQ Assay, a bias-controlled multiplex PCR. Per the source publication's procedure: Within the assay, amplification of reference gene primers was used to estimate how many nucleated cells each sample contained. To quantify the absolute abundance of each unique TCRbeta CDR3 rearrangement, sequence reads were collapsed and filtered. Productive Simpson clonality was computed per sample as the square root of Simpson's diversity index over productive rearrangements. This immuneACCESS table, as held by TCRdb, lists in-frame sequences with V and J called but not all clones. Of the missing ones, under half trace to an unresolved V gene in checked studies; the others have no known cause. The V and J calls and clone size are taken from that table; D and trimming were inferred from the DNA. The sample yields hundreds of thousands of clones; nearly 90% were counted once. Of the sample, approximately 0.9% is held by the ten largest clones.

The rearranged segments are TRBV18 and TRBJ1-4; a confident D gene designation cannot be given. The sequenced sample consisted of peripheral blood. This TCR was recovered from a man between 18 and 29 years old with COVID-19, enrolled during active disease. The CDR3 here reads CASSPGRAVGEKLFF. The sequenced DNA is TGTGCCAGCTCCCCCGGGAGGGCAGTAGGTGAAAAACTGTTTTTT.